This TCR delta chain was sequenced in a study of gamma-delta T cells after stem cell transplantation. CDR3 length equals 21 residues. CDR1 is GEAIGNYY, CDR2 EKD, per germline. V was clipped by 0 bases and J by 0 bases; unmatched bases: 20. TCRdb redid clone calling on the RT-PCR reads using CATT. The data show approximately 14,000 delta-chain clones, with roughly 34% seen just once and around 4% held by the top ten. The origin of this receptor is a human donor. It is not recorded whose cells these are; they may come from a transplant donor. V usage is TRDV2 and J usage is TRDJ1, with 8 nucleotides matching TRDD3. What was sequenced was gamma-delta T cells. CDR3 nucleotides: TGTGCCTGTGACACCGACCTCTCTGTGGTGGGATACGCCAATTACACCGATAAACTCATCTTT. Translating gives CACDTDLSVVGYANYTDKLIF.